The sample holds a few counts of the clone carrying this T cell receptor beta chain. The sample comes from a study of T-cell reconstitution after alpha-beta-depleted transplantation in children. The authors prepared the TCRbeta library with unique molecular identifiers. TCRdb analysed the PCR reads with MiXCR anew, one entry per CDR3 protein. The sample has about 500,000 distinct CDR3 sequences, about 30% seen once. This CDR3 comprises 15 residues. Losses at the gene ends were 0 bases for V and 8 bases for J; bases not matched to a gene: 6. Looked up from germline, CDR1 is LGHNT and CDR2 is FRNRAP. The specimen was PBMCs from the stem cell graft donor, collected from the stem cell graft. The receptor comes from a human donor who donated a stem cell graft to a child with aplastic anemia. The genes are TRBV12-5 and TRBJ2-1, with TRBD2 matching 8 bases. DNA for the CDR3: TGTGCTAGTGGTTTGGTAGCGGGAGTGGCGGATGAGCAGTTCTTC. Translation gives CASGLVAGVADEQFF. Filled out from reference TRBV12-5 and TRBJ2-1, the complete variable domain reads DARVTQTPRHKVTEMGQEVTMRCQPILGHNTVFWYRQTMMQGLELLAYFRNRAPLDDSGMPKDRFSAEMPDATLATLKIQPSEPRDSAVYFCASGLVAGVADEQFFGPGTRLTVL.